In its sample, the clone carrying this T cell receptor (beta chain) was seen a few times. Its antigen is currently unknown. The CDR3 loop spans 16 amino acids. Trimming took 0 bases from V and 5 from J, leaving 18 bases between them. Per germline, CDR1 SGHRS and CDR2 YFSETQ. CDR3 regions were amplified by Arm-PCR using iRepertoire HTBI primers to build TCR beta libraries. TCRdb re-called the multiplex PCR reads with MiXCR, one entry per CDR3 protein. The sample holds about 450,000 distinct CDR3 sequences, around 13% seen once. These data belong to a study of regulatory T cells in long-lasting Graves disease. General study results and limits: Blood alone, not thyroid tissue, was studied.

As for time point: newly diagnosed GD, antithyroid drugs for less than 3 months. The TCR library was prepared using RNA isolated from PBMCs. This sample also belongs to another study, concerning T cells in Graves' hyperthyroidism and ophthalmopathy.

The receptor was derived from a woman aged 45-59 years with Graves disease. The sequencing here drew on peripheral blood mononuclear cells (PBMCs), taken at new diagnosis, from a patient treated with antithyroid drugs. The chain uses TRBV5-1 and TRBJ2-7; weak D call: TRBD2 (5 bases). The CDR3 region has the DNA TGCGCCAGCAGCTTGGCCGGGGTTAGCGCCTTCGACGAGCAGTACTTC. Its translation: CASSLAGVSAFDEQYF.